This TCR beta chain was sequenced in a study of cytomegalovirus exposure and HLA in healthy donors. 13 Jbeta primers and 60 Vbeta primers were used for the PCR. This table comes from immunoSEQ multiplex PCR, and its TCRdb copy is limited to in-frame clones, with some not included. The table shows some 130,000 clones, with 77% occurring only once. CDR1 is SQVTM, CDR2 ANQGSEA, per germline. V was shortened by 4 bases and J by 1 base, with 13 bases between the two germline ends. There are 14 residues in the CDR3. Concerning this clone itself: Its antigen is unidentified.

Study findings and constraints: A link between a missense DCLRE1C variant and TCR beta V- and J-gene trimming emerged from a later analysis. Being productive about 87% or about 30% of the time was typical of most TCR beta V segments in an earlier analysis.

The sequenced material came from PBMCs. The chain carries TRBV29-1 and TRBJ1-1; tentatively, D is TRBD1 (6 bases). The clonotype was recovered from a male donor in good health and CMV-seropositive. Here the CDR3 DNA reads TGCAGCGTTGTGGGGGCGGGGGGGAACACTGAAGCTTTCTTT. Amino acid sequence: CSVVGAGGNTEAFF.